This T cell receptor (beta chain) comes out of a study of cytomegalovirus exposure and HLA in healthy donors. Study outcomes and limitations: Some TCR beta chains (roughly 160 of them) were listed as cytomegalovirus-associated.

With 4 bases removed from V and 0 bases from J, the gap between germline ends came to 16 bases. The CDR3 extends over 18 amino acids. Per germline, CDR1 SNHLY and CDR2 FYNNEI. On this clone itself: Its specificity is unknown.

TCRdb's copy holds only in-frame clones and misses some; the assay was immunoSEQ multiplex PCR. The sample has about 73,000 clones, approximately 96% seen once; the top ten hold roughly 3.3%. Sequenced input: PBMCs. The rearrangement joins TRBV2 to TRBJ1-6; D unclear. This clonotype was obtained from a man aged 18 to 30 in good health and CMV-seronegative. CDR3 in DNA: TGTGCCAGCAGTGCATCCCAAACCTCGAGCTCCTATAATTCACCCCTCCACTTT. Protein sequence: CASSASQTSSSYNSPLHF.